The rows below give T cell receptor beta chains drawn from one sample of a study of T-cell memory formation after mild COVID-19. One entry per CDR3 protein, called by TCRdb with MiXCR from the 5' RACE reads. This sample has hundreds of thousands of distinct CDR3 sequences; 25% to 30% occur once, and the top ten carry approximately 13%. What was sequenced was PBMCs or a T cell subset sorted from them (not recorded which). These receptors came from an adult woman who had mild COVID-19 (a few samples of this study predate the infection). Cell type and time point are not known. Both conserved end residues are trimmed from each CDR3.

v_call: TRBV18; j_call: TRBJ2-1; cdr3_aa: ASSPWEGAGYNEQF
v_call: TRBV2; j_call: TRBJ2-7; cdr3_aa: ASSEIGTPLEQY
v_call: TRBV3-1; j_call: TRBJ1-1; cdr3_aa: ASSPGGQGGNTEAF
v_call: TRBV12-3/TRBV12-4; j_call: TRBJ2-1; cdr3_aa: ASRGGKHNEQF
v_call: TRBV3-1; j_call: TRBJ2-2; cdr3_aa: ASSPRYTGELF
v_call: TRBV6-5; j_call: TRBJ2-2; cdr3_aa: ASSYSGRSSGELF
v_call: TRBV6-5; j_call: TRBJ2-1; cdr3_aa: ASRWTSGSDHEQF
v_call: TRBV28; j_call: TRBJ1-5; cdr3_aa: ASSLGTIQPQH
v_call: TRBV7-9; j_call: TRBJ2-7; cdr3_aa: ASSDYPTGTSPYEQY
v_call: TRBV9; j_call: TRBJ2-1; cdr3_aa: ASSSLGTAGVIHEQF
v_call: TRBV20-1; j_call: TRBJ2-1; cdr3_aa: SARLAGRASSYNEQF
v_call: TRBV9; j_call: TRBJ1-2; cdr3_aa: ASSRNTGGYT
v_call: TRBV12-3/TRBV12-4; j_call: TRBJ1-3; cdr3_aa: ASSSGTWLRSGNTIY
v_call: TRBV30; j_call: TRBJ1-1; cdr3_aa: AWRMIPDTEAF
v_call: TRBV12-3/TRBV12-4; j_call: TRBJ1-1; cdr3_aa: ASSQRGNTEAF
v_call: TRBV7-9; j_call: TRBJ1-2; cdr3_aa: ASTAWTVRYGYT
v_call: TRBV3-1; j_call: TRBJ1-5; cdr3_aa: ASSPTGWNQPQH
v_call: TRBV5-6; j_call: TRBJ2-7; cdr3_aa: ASSLGQSAEQY
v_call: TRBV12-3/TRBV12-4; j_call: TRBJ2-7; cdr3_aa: ASREDRGAYEQY
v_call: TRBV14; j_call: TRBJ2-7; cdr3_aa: ASSHDSSYEQY
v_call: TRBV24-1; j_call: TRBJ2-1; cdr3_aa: ATGTPIKDEQF
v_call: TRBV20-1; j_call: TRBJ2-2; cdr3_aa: SARTTGGFNTGELF
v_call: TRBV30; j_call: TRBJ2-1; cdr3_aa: AWRRLGDNEQF
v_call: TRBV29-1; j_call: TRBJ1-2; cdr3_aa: SVERGGGYT
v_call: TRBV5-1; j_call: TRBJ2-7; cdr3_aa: ASSPRDSLAGGPPEQY
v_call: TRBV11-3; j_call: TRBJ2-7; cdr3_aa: ASSPPWRGAYEQY
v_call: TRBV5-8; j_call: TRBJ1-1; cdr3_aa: ASSLWGVGLNTEAF
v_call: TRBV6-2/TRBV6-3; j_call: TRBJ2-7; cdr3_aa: ASSYRHPYEQY
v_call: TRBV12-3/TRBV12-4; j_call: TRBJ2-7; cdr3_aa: ASSLLSGDEQY
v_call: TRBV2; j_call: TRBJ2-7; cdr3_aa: ASSAISYEQY
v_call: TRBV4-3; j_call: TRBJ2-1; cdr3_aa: ASSLGTGGDNEQF
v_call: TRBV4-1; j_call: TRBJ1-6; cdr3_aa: ASSQAGQLNSPLH
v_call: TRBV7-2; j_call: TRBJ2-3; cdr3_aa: ATWDPGTTDTQY
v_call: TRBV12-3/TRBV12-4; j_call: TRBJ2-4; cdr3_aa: ASSFGGGDIQY
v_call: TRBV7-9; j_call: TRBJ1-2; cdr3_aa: ASSLAVREGHGYT
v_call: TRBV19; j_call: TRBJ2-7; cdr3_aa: ASTPQGQGYEQY
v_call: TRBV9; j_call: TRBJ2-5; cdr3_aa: ASSVTSGPETQY
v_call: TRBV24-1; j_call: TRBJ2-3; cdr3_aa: ATSDPTSGRPADTQY
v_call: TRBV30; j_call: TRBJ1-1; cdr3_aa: AWSVWLNTEAF
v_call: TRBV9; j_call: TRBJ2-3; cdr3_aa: ASSVAGSTFGDTQY
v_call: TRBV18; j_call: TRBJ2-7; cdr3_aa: ASSPQDPGHGYEQY
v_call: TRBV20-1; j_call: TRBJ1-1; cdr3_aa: SARGQFHTEAF
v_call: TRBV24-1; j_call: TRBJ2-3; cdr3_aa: ATSDPGTSGADTQY
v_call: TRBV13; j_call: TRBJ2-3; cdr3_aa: ASSSRQGWTDTQY
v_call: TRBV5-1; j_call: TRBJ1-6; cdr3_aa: ASSIRTEDSPLH
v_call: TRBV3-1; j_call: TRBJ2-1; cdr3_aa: ASSHLQGNEQF
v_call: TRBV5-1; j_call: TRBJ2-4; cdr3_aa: ASTFTGGGKNIQY
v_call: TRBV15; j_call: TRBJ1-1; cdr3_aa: ATSRTGGGRAF
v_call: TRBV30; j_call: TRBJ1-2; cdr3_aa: AWSVSWKNGYT
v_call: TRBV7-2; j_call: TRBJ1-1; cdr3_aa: ASSLLSGTPLENTEAF
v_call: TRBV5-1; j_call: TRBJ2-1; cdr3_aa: ASSGMEVYSYNEQF
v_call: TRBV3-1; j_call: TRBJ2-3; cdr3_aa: ASSQGWGGDTQY
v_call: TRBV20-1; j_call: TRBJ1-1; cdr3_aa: SASSGHTEAF
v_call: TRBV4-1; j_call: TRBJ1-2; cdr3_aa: ASRALGLANYGYT